Listed here are 31 T cell receptor beta chains from one sample, sequenced in a study of regulatory T cells in long-lasting Graves disease. The time point: newly diagnosed GD, antithyroid drugs for less than 3 months. Scientists built the TCR library using RNA that was extracted from PBMCs. Investigators prepared the TCR beta libraries by applying iRepertoire HTBI primers and Arm-PCR of CDR3 regions. TCRdb itself ran the multiplex PCR reads through MiXCR, one entry per CDR3 protein. The sample has about 470,000 distinct CDR3 sequences, around 14% seen once. These records were also assigned to another study, of T cells in Graves' hyperthyroidism and ophthalmopathy.

The sample in question was peripheral blood mononuclear cells (PBMCs), obtained at new diagnosis, from a patient treated with antithyroid drugs. The receptors stem from a woman under 40 with Graves disease.

This clonotype was counted ten times or more. The gene calls are TRBV28 and TRBJ2-4, with D perhaps assigned TRBD1 or TRBD2 (5 bases each). Deletions cut 4 bases from V and 8 bases from J, with 24 bases between. Germline CDR1 is MDHEN and CDR2 is SYDVKM. The CDR3 loop spans 17 amino acids. DNA for the CDR3: TGTGCCAGCAGTTCCCCAACATCATGGGGGATCGAAGACATTCAGTACTTC. Protein product: CASSSPTSWGIEDIQYF. Complete variable domain (other parts from reference TRBV28 and TRBJ2-4): DVKVTQSSRYLVKRTGEKVFLECVQDMDHENMFWYRQDPGLGLRLIYFSYDVKMKEKGDIPEGYSVSREKKERFSLILESASTNQTSMYLCASSSPTSWGIEDIQYFGAGTRLSVL.

As regards this clonotype: Because the CDR3 is missing its conserved closing phenylalanine or tryptophan, this is likely a read error. The chain uses TRBV5-6 and TRBJ1-2; D call uncertain. CDR1 and CDR2 (germline): SGHDT, YYEEEE. The CDR3 consists of 16 residues. The germline V and J ends were trimmed by 2 bases and 1 base, with 15 bases remaining between them. The CDR3 nucleotides are TGTGCCAGCAGCTTTTGGACGCCGATACTTAACTATGGCTACACCCTC. Translated: CASSFWTPILNYGYTL.

This clonotype was found many times. The CDR3 DNA reads TGTGCCAGCAGCCCAAGCAGGTCTAGCACAGATACGCAGTATTTT. Its translation is CASSPSRSSTDTQYF. The chain links TRBV11-1 to TRBJ2-3, with D unresolved. Germline V gives CDR1 SGHAT, CDR2 FQDESV (reference sequence). Between the trimmed V and J ends, which lost 5 bases and 0 bases, there was a span of 12 bases. CDR3 size: 15 residues.

This clonotype was counted only a few times. The chain combines TRBV15 with TRBJ2-5; 12 bases match TRBD2. Germline V gives CDR1 LNHNV, CDR2 YYDKDF (reference sequence). V was clipped by 6 bases and J by 1 base; unmatched bases: 3. This CDR3 is built from 15 residues. CDR3 residues: CATSPGLAGQETQYF. The DNA of the CDR3 is TGTGCCACCAGTCCGGGACTAGCGGGCCAAGAGACCCAGTACTTC.

Of note for this clonotype: One base away lies a much larger clone, so this may be a sequencing read error. The chain couples TRBV9 to TRBJ2-1; 13 nucleotides match TRBD2. The CDR3 length is 15 residues. Trimming cost V 4 bases and J 6 bases; bases outside gene matches: 4. Germline CDR1 reads SGDLS; CDR2 reads YYNGEE. This CDR3 is CASSFGTSGINEQFF. CDR3 nucleotides: TGTGCCAGCAGCTTCGGGACTAGCGGGATCAATGAGCAGTTCTTC.

Ten or more counts support this clonotype. The chain uses TRBV12-3 or TRBV12-4 and TRBJ1-4; the D is unclear. Trimming took 3 bases from V and 5 from J, leaving 7 bases between them. The CDR3 runs to 13 residues. In DNA, the CDR3 is TGTGCCAGCAGTTTGCAGGAGAATGAAAAACTGTTTTTT. Amino acid sequence: CASSLQENEKLFF.

The sample holds many counts of this clonotype. The chain uses TRBV4-1 and TRBJ2-7, with D perhaps TRBD2 (6 bases). CDR1 MGHRA and CDR2 YSYEKL come from the germline V gene. The CDR3 is 13 residues long. Trimming shortened V by 5 bases and J by 3 bases, and 11 bases separated the two germline ends. The CDR3 sequence: CASSATGVYEQYF. The CDR3 region has the DNA TGCGCCAGCAGCGCGACGGGGGTCTACGAGCAGTACTTC.

This clonotype showed up many times. The chain uses TRBV5-1 and TRBJ2-7, with D possibly TRBD1 on 6 matching bases. Deletions cut 4 bases from V and 11 bases from J, with 19 bases between. The germline gives CDR1 SGHRS, CDR2 YFSETQ. The CDR3 totals 13 residues. The CDR3 loop reads CASSNPDSPKEYF. CDR3 nucleotides: TGCGCCAGCAGCAACCCGGACAGCCCTAAGGAGTACTTC.

The V call is TRBV9, the J call TRBJ2-1, with 10 bases lining up with TRBD2. The J segment lost 7 bases and the V segment lost 0 bases, leaving 10 bases of the junction unmatched. The CDR3 runs 17 residues. CDR1 SGDLS and CDR2 YYNGEE come from the germline V gene. DNA for the CDR3: TGTGCCAGCAGCGTAGCCCGAGCGGGAGGGCCGATAAATGAGCAGTTCTTC. It specifies CASSVARAGGPINEQFF.

This chain connects TRBV20-1 to TRBJ2-2; D possibly corresponds to TRBD2 (7 bases). The ends were cut back, 6 bases at V and 5 bases at J, with 19 bases in the middle. The germline gives CDR1 DFQATT, CDR2 SNEGSKA (reference sequence). The CDR3 has 15 amino acids. The CDR3 nucleotides are TGCAGTGCCCGAGGACTAGGGGGAAGGACCGGGGAGCTGTTTTTT. As protein: CSARGLGGRTGELFF.

This clonotype was counted ten times or more. The chain has TRBV7-3 and TRBJ2-5; TRBD2 agrees at 8 bases. The J segment lost 3 bases and the V segment lost 1 base, leaving 7 bases of the junction unmatched. Germline assignment: CDR1 SGHTA and CDR2 FQGTGA. The CDR3 covers 16 residues. CDR3 in amino acids: CASSLIGRAFEETQYF. The CDR3 DNA reads as TGTGCCAGCAGCTTAATCGGGAGGGCCTTCGAAGAGACCCAGTACTTC.

The chain recombines TRBV20-1 with TRBJ1-6; possible D gene TRBD1, 6 bases. The CDR3 consists of 15 residues. Deletions cut 8 bases from V and 0 bases from J, with 14 bases between. Per the germline V gene, CDR1 is DFQATT and CDR2 is SNEGSKA (reference sequence). In nucleotides, the CDR3 is TGCAGTCTAAACCTACAGGGCTCCTATAATTCACCCCTCCACTTT. Translation: CSLNLQGSYNSPLHF.

This clonotype was picked up a small number of times. The V call is TRBV9, the J call TRBJ1-3; perhaps TRBD1 as D (6 bases). Deletions cut 2 bases from V and 0 bases from J, with 9 bases between. CDR3 size: 15 residues. Germline CDR1 reads SGDLS; CDR2 reads YYNGEE. The DNA for the CDR3 is TGTGCCAGCAGCGTCGGACAGCTCTCTGGAAACACCATATATTTT. This encodes CASSVGQLSGNTIYF.

This clonotype showed up many times. The chain joins TRBV11-3 to TRBJ1-1; D unresolved. Trimming cost V 6 bases and J 0 bases, with 14 bases left between them. The CDR3 contains 15 residues. The V gene's germline CDR1 is SGHNT and CDR2 YENEEA. The CDR3 sequence is CASSPIGALNTEAFF. The CDR3 bases are TGTGCCAGCAGTCCAATCGGAGCCCTGAACACTGAAGCTTTCTTT.

This clonotype was counted ten times or more. The rearrangement links TRBV12-3 or TRBV12-4 to TRBJ2-7; TRBD1 matches 8 bases. This CDR3 is built from 15 residues. J was trimmed by 2 bases and V by 8 bases; bases with no gene match: 11. The CDR3 spells CASADRQGATYEQYF. The CDR3 coding sequence is TGTGCCAGCGCCGACCGGCAGGGGGCGACCTACGAGCAGTACTTC.

This clonotype turned up a few times. The chain links TRBV29-1 to TRBJ1-2, with D maybe TRBD1 (5 bases). V lost 7 bases and J 6 bases, leaving 12 bases between the germline ends. Germline V CDR1 and CDR2: SQVTM, ANQGSEA. CDR3 length: 11 residues. CDR3 region: CSGGDRNGYTF. The CDR3 DNA reads as TGCAGCGGGGGAGACAGAAATGGCTACACCTTC. Full variable domain (remainder filled in from reference TRBV29-1 and TRBJ1-2): SAVISQKPSRDICQRGTSLTIQCQVDSQVTMMFWYRQQPGQSLTLIATANQGSEATYESGFVIDKFPISRPNLTFSTLTVSNMSPEDSSIYLCSGGDRNGYTFGSGTRLTVV.

This clonotype was seen a few times. The V gene is TRBV7-9, the J gene TRBJ2-1, with 9 bases aligning to TRBD2. The CDR3 covers 15 residues. Looked up from germline, CDR1 is SEHNR and CDR2 is FQNEAQ (reference sequence). V dropped 5 bases and J dropped 5; count of bases not matched to a gene: 7. CDR3 coding DNA: TGTGCCAGCAGCATCCTGACTAGCGGTCACAATGAGCAGTTCTTC. The encoded protein is CASSILTSGHNEQFF. Looking up the rest from reference TRBV7-9 and TRBJ2-1 gives the full variable domain: DTGVSQNPRHKITKRGQNVTFRCDPISEHNRLYWYRQTLGQGPEFLTYFQNEAQLEKSRLLSDRFSAERPKGSFSTLEIQRTEQGDSAMYLCASSILTSGHNEQFFGPGTRLTVL.

This clonotype showed up just a few times. This chain joins TRBV10-1 and TRBJ1-5; D remains ambiguous. CDR3 length: 14 residues. Per the germline V gene, CDR1 is WNHNN and CDR2 is SYGVQD (reference sequence). Trimming stripped 7 bases from V and 5 bases from J, with 15 bases between. CDR3 bases: TGCGCCAGCATAGACATCCCTGTATATCAGCCCCAGCATTTT. Its translation is CASIDIPVYQPQHF.

This clonotype came up many times. The chain carries TRBV20-1 and TRBJ2-5; 12 bases align to TRBD2. J was trimmed by 7 bases and V by 3 bases; bases with no gene match: 12. Germline V gene sequence: CDR1 DFQATT, CDR2 SNEGSKA (reference sequence). The CDR3 spans 16 residues. This CDR3 is CSASPPLAGGRGTQYF. CDR3 bases: TGCAGTGCTAGTCCCCCCCTAGCGGGAGGGCGAGGGACCCAGTACTTC.

This chain joins TRBV20-1 and TRBJ2-7; 10 positions match TRBD2. Germline trimming cut 5 bases from V and 2 bases from J; bases unmatched to any gene: 9. The CDR3 extends over 15 amino acids. Germline CDR1 and CDR2: DFQATT and SNEGSKA (reference sequence). CDR3 amino acids: CSAYPGLAETYEQYF. CDR3 coding DNA: TGCAGTGCTTACCCCGGACTAGCGGAGACCTACGAGCAGTACTTC.

The CDR3 nucleotides are TGTGCCAGCAGCAATAACAGAAGGGAGCTGTTTTTT. Translation: CASSNNRRELFF. The chain combines TRBV6-1 with TRBJ2-2; D is ambiguous. The CDR3 runs 12 residues. Germline loops: CDR1 MNHNS, CDR2 SASEGT. Trimming removed 6 bases at V and 9 bases at J, with 11 bases between.

As for this clonotype: Compared with germline, one end of the junction differs, possibly owing to a read error. The chain has TRBV24-1 and TRBJ2-3; the D gene is possibly TRBD1 (5 bases). This CDR3 has 14 residues. Looked up from germline, CDR1 is KGHDR and CDR2 is SFDVKD. The CDR3 loop is CATSDLTGPGTQYF. CDR3 bases: TGTGCCACCAGTGATTTGACAGGTCCAGGTACGCAATATTTT.

This clonotype was observed many times. The rearrangement uses TRBV20-1 and TRBJ2-7, with TRBD1 matching 8 bases. Per the germline V gene, CDR1 is DFQATT and CDR2 is SNEGSKA (reference sequence). This CDR3 is built from 14 residues. Trimming at V came to 3 bases and at J to 2 bases, leaving 6 bases not matched to a gene. CDR3 coding DNA: TGCAGTGCTAGGGGGGACAGGATTACCTACGAGCAGTACTTC. It codes for CSARGDRITYEQYF.

The sample holds many counts of this clonotype. The chain joins TRBV7-6 to TRBJ2-5; 7 nucleotides align to TRBD2. The germline CDR1 and CDR2 sequences are SGHVS and FNYEAQ. Trimming took 1 base from V and 0 from J; bases not matched to a gene: 5. The CDR3 spans 16 residues. This CDR3 is CASSLGGGSHQETQYF. The CDR3 nucleotides are TGTGCCAGCAGCTTAGGAGGCGGGAGCCACCAAGAGACCCAGTACTTC.

This clonotype has a count of ten or more. V and J are TRBV6-1 and TRBJ1-1; D is possibly TRBD1 (5 bases). The CDR3 has 15 residues. Deletions cut 8 bases from V and 2 bases from J, with 18 bases between. CDR1 MNHNS and CDR2 SASEGT come from the germline V gene. The CDR3 loop is CASGGTADLNTEAFF. The CDR3 DNA is TGTGCCAGCGGAGGGACCGCGGACCTAAACACTGAAGCTTTCTTT.

This clonotype was recorded at least ten times. CDR3 protein: CASSLDDRDGYTF. For the CDR3, the DNA is TGTGCCAGCAGCTTAGATGATAGGGATGGCTACACCTTC. The gene calls are TRBV11-2 and TRBJ1-2; no clear D. V lost 0 bases to trimming and J lost 6 bases, with 8 bases between them. From germline, CDR1 is SGHAT and CDR2 FQNNGV. This CDR3 is built from 13 residues.

This clonotype was recorded many times. The V and J genes are TRBV10-3 and TRBJ2-7, with 15 bases fitting TRBD2. The trim removed 2 bases at V and 1 base at J, leaving 0 bases unmatched. The CDR3 is made up of 16 amino acids. Germline V gene lookup returns CDR1 ENHRY and CDR2 SYGVKD. For the CDR3, the DNA is TGTGCCATCAGTGAGGGACTAGCGGGAGGGTCCTACGAGCAGTACTTC. Translation gives CAISEGLAGGSYEQYF.

This clonotype was observed at least ten times. CDR3 protein: CASSPPLAGVIQQYF. The CDR3 nucleotides read TGTGCCAGCTCACCGCCACTAGCGGGAGTTATTCAGCAGTACTTC. V usage is TRBV18 and J usage is TRBJ2-7; 11 nucleotides match TRBD2. This CDR3 has 15 residues. CDR1 and CDR2 (germline): KGHSH, LQKENI. V gave up 3 bases and J gave up 8 bases; unmatched junction bases: 9.

This clonotype was detected ten times or more. The CDR3 nucleotides are TGCGCCAGGTCCAGGGGGAGAGGGAGACCAACTAATGAAAAACTGTTTTTT. The encoded protein is CARSRGRGRPTNEKLFF. This rearrangement joins TRBV10-1 to TRBJ1-4; 7 bases fit TRBD1. The CDR3 is 17 residues long. With V trimmed by 9 bases and J by 0 bases, 13 bases remained unmatched. Germline lookup yields CDR1 WNHNN and CDR2 SYGVQD (reference sequence).

Ten or more counts support this clonotype. The rearrangement links TRBV12-3 or TRBV12-4 to TRBJ1-5, with D maybe TRBD1 (5 bases). Between the trimmed V and J ends, which lost 4 bases and 5 bases, there was a span of 12 bases. The CDR3 loop spans 14 amino acids. The chain's CDR3 is CASSYWTRDQPQHF. The CDR3 nucleotides read TGTGCCAGCAGTTATTGGACAAGAGATCAGCCCCAGCATTTT.

There are a few counts of this clonotype. This chain links TRBV19 with TRBJ1-2; D not resolved. CDR3 length: 13 residues. CDR1 is LNHDA and CDR2 is SQIVND in the germline V gene (reference sequence). Trimming removed 2 bases from V and 5 bases from J, with 9 bases in between. The CDR3 nucleotides read TGTGCCAGTAGTATATCTGGGAGGTATGGCTACACCTTC. Its protein product is CASSISGRYGYTF.